This T cell receptor beta chain appears in the sequencing data of a study of low-dose radiotherapy and immunotherapy resistance in tumors. Across the whole study: A total of 6.5 Gy was given to Cohort 1 as 0.5 Gy per fraction every 2 weeks.

First-strand cDNA used TRAV- and TRBV-specific primers, covering alpha and beta chains. With a V-primer adapter and a constant-region primer, TCRs were amplified for roughly 21 PCR cycles. TCRdb redid the calling of the reads with MiXCR, one entry per CDR3 protein. The sample contains tens of thousands of distinct CDR3 sequences, approximately 26% of which appear only once. The V gene's germline CDR1 is SGHRS and CDR2 YFSETQ. The germline V and J ends were trimmed by 5 bases and 1 base, with 12 bases remaining between them. There are 14 residues in the CDR3. Time point specified: before trial treatment. Eligible patients had advanced solid tumors lacking tumor-infiltrating lymphocytes.

The starting material was PBMCs, obtained before treatment. J is TRBJ1-1 and V is TRBV5-1; D is perhaps TRBD1 (6 bases). The receptor was derived from a male donor with rectosigmoid adenocarcinoma. CDR3 amino acids: CASRPGEGNTEAFF. The CDR3, as DNA: TGCGCCAGCAGACCAGGGGAGGGGAACACTGAAGCTTTCTTT.